The 28 T cell receptor beta chains below all came from one sample that was sequenced in a study of cytomegalovirus exposure and HLA in healthy donors. The study ran its PCR with 60 Vbeta and 13 Jbeta primers. Sequencing was performed with immunoSEQ multiplex PCR; in TCRdb, only in-frame clones are kept and a portion is missing. The sample lists about 140,000 clones, roughly four fifths occurring once. Source material: PBMCs. These receptors were taken from a man younger than 35 in good health and CMV-seropositive.

The rearrangement links TRBV28 to TRBJ1-3; 9 bases match TRBD1. The CDR3 is 15 residues long. The germline gives CDR1 MDHEN, CDR2 SYDVKM. J gave up 7 bases and V 3 bases, and 7 bases lay outside the gene matches. The CDR3 nucleotides are TGTGCCAGCAGTTTGTCGGGGACAGGGAGGAACACCATATATTTT. Its translation is CASSLSGTGRNTIYF. The full variable domain, in which reference TRBV28 and TRBJ1-3 provide the parts outside the CDR3, is DVKVTQSSRYLVKRTGEKVFLECVQDMDHENMFWYRQDPGLGLRLIYFSYDVKMKEKGDIPEGYSVSREKKERFSLILESASTNQTSMYLCASSLSGTGRNTIYFGEGSWLTVV.

The rearrangement joins TRBV5-4 to TRBJ1-3; D gene uncertain. Germline assignment: CDR1 SGHNT and CDR2 YYREEE (reference sequence). Trimming left V 7 bases short and J 0 bases short, with 14 bases between. This CDR3 has 15 residues. In DNA, the CDR3 is TGTGCCAGCCATTCGGGGTACAGCTCTGGAAACACCATATATTTT. This encodes CASHSGYSSGNTIYF.

CDR3 amino acids: CASSPPRQGKTEAFF. The CDR3 bases are TGTGCCAGCAGCCCACCAAGACAGGGAAAGACTGAAGCTTTCTTT. The chain is built from TRBV6-5 and TRBJ1-1; TRBD1 matches 7 bases. Germline CDR1 reads MNHEY; CDR2 reads SVGAGI. The V segment lost 6 bases and the J segment 5 bases; nucleotides outside the gene matches: 12. This CDR3 is 15 amino acids long.

V usage is TRBV28 and J usage is TRBJ1-5; 7 bases agree with TRBD1. Looked up from germline, CDR1 is MDHEN and CDR2 is SYDVKM. Trimming removed 6 bases from V and 7 bases from J; junction bases left unmatched: 12. The CDR3 consists of 15 residues. This chain's CDR3 is CASSPGQFAFQPQHF. CDR3 DNA sequence: TGTGCCAGCAGCCCGGGACAGTTCGCATTCCAGCCCCAGCATTTT.

The J gene is TRBJ2-3, the V gene TRBV5-1; D might be TRBD1 (5 bases). V dropped 2 bases and J dropped 0 bases, with 10 bases sitting between them. This CDR3 contains 15 residues. CDR1 is SGHRS, CDR2 YFSETQ, per germline. The CDR3 spells CASSLQAASTDTQYF. Written as DNA, the CDR3 is TGCGCCAGCAGCTTACAGGCAGCTAGCACAGATACGCAGTATTTT.

V is TRBV7-9 and J is TRBJ2-7; 7 nucleotides align to TRBD2. The ends lost 5 bases at V and 1 base at J; junction bases unmatched: 8. The V gene's germline CDR1 is SEHNR and CDR2 FQNEAQ (reference sequence). This CDR3 contains 15 residues. The CDR3 here is CASSPGTIVSYEQYF. Written as DNA, the CDR3 is TGTGCCAGCAGCCCAGGGACTATAGTATCCTACGAGCAGTACTTC.

The chain has TRBV6-1 and TRBJ1-1, with 8 bases aligning to TRBD1. Losses at the gene ends were 7 bases for V and 4 bases for J; bases not matched to a gene: 5. Germline CDR1 is MNHNS and CDR2 is SASEGT. The CDR3 is made up of 13 amino acids. Written as DNA, the CDR3 is TGTGCCAGCACCCTGGACAGGGCCACTGAAGCTTTCTTT. It yields the protein CASTLDRATEAFF.

This chain links TRBV29-1 with TRBJ2-3, with a tentative D call TRBD2 (6 bases). Trimming removed 3 bases at V and 3 bases at J, with 19 bases between. The CDR3 runs to 16 residues. CDR1 is SQVTM and CDR2 is ANQGSEA in the germline V gene. This CDR3 reads CSVEGGSRVGTDTQYF. In DNA, the CDR3 is TGCAGCGTTGAGGGAGGTAGCCGGGTCGGAACAGATACGCAGTATTTT.

This sequence joins TRBV10-1 and TRBJ2-5, with 8 bases fitting TRBD1. This CDR3 comprises 13 residues. J lost 5 bases, V lost 10 bases, and 9 bases had no gene match. CDR1 is WNHNN, CDR2 SYGVQD, per germline (reference sequence). CDR3 amino acids: CATSRGPRETQYF. In DNA form, the CDR3 reads TGCGCCACCTCCAGGGGGCCGAGGGAGACCCAGTACTTC.

The V call is TRBV7-9, the J call TRBJ2-7; 7 nucleotides match TRBD1. The junction had 10 bases not matched to a gene; V was cut back by 6 bases and J by 5 bases. The germline V gene has CDR1 SEHNR and CDR2 FQNEAQ (reference sequence). There are 14 residues in the CDR3. This CDR3 is CASRALTGPHEQYF. CDR3 DNA sequence: TGTGCCAGCAGGGCCTTGACAGGGCCCCACGAGCAGTACTTC.

This clone was seen a single time. This chain uses TRBV11-3 with TRBJ2-4, with D perhaps matching TRBD1 (6 bases). Trimming shortened V by 5 bases and J by 3 bases, and 11 bases separated the two germline ends. The germline CDR1 and CDR2 sequences are SGHNT and YENEEA. The length of the CDR3 is 14 residues. Here the CDR3 reads CASSPRGFKNIQYF. The DNA for the CDR3 is TGTGCCAGCAGCCCTAGGGGGTTCAAAAACATTCAGTACTTC.

The V and J genes are TRBV5-6 and TRBJ1-2; 7 bases agree with TRBD1. CDR1 and CDR2 from the germline V gene are SGHDT and YYEEEE. This CDR3 is 14 amino acids long. V was pared by 3 bases and J by 5 bases, with 7 bases of the junction left unmatched. The DNA of the CDR3 is TGTGCCAGCAGCTCCACAGGGGAAGTTTATGGCTACACCTTC. It yields the protein CASSSTGEVYGYTF.

The chain is built from TRBV28 and TRBJ2-1, with D perhaps matching TRBD1 (6 bases). The CDR3 is made up of 12 amino acids. Germline V gives CDR1 MDHEN, CDR2 SYDVKM. V was cut by 8 bases and J by 6 bases, with 11 bases left in between. CDR3 nucleotides: TGTGCCAGCGATGGACAGTCCAATGAGCAGTTCTTC. Its translation: CASDGQSNEQFF.

The chain has TRBV5-1 and TRBJ1-1, with TRBD1 as a possible D gene (5 bases). Germline lookup yields CDR1 SGHRS and CDR2 YFSETQ. The CDR3 is 16 amino acids. Trimming took off 4 bases at V and 1 base at J, with 17 bases between the two ends. This chain's CDR3 is CASSGIGAGKNTEAFF. The DNA of the CDR3 is TGCGCCAGCAGCGGGATAGGGGCGGGAAAGAACACTGAAGCTTTCTTT.

V and J are TRBV7-9 and TRBJ2-5; TRBD2 agrees at 8 bases. Trimming cost V 3 bases and J 1 base; bases outside gene matches: 7. This CDR3 is built from 16 residues. Germline-derived CDR1 and CDR2 are SEHNR and FQNEAQ (reference sequence). This CDR3 reads CASSLGSSGFQETQYF. The CDR3 bases are TGTGCCAGCAGCTTGGGGTCTAGCGGGTTCCAAGAGACCCAGTACTTC. The full variable domain, completed using reference TRBV7-9 and TRBJ2-5, is DTGVSQNPRHKITKRGQNVTFRCDPISEHNRLYWYRQTLGQGPEFLTYFQNEAQLEKSRLLSDRFSAERPKGSFSTLEIQRTEQGDSAMYLCASSLGSSGFQETQYFGPGTRLLVL.

On this clone: Other DNA sequences from this sample encode an identical CDR3 as well. The gene calls are TRBV28 and TRBJ2-1; 8 bases agree with TRBD2. The CDR3 consists of 15 residues. Germline V gene lookup returns CDR1 MDHEN and CDR2 SYDVKM. Trimming at V came to 2 bases and at J to 0 bases, leaving 0 bases not matched to a gene. The CDR3 reads CASSLAGGSYNEQFF. In DNA form, the CDR3 reads TGTGCCAGCAGTTTAGCGGGAGGCTCCTACAATGAGCAGTTCTTC.

The rearrangement uses TRBV5-1 and TRBJ2-3; 15 bases fit TRBD2. This CDR3 has 18 amino acids. V lost 6 bases, J lost 2 bases, and 10 bases stayed unmatched. Germline loops: CDR1 SGHRS, CDR2 YFSETQ. The CDR3 sequence is CASNPGTSGRIATDTQYF. The CDR3, as DNA: TGCGCCAGCAATCCCGGGACTAGCGGGAGGATAGCCACAGATACGCAGTATTTT. Complete variable domain (other parts from reference TRBV5-1 and TRBJ2-3): KAGVTQTPRYLIKTRGQQVTLSCSPISGHRSVSWYQQTPGQGLQFLFEYFSETQRNKGNFPGRFSGRQFSNSRSEMNVSTLELGDSALYLCASNPGTSGRIATDTQYFGPGTRLTVL.

This chain links TRBV27 with TRBJ2-3, with 11 bases fitting TRBD1. Germline V gene sequence: CDR1 MNHEY, CDR2 SMNVEV (reference sequence). This CDR3 is 15 amino acids long. The ends lost 4 bases at V and 5 bases at J; junction bases unmatched: 5. In DNA form, the CDR3 reads TGTGCCAGCAGTTCTGGGACAGGGGGATTAGATACGCAGTATTTT. It specifies CASSSGTGGLDTQYF.

The CDR3 nucleotides are TGTGCCAGCAGTTACACAAGAAACATGAACACTGAAGCTTTCTTT. Translated, it gives CASSYTRNMNTEAFF. The chain uses TRBV6-5 and TRBJ1-1; D gene ambiguous. CDR1 and CDR2 (germline): MNHEY, SVGAGI. The V end lost 2 bases, the J end lost 0 bases, and 10 bases lay between the germline ends. CDR3 length: 15 amino acids.

The rearrangement joins TRBV9 to TRBJ1-4, with a tentative D call TRBD1 (5 bases). The V end lost 3 bases, the J end lost 3 bases, and 9 bases lay between the germline ends. The CDR3 is 14 amino acids. Germline CDR1 is SGDLS and CDR2 is YYNGEE. The CDR3 DNA reads TGTGCCAGCAGCGGAAACAGGCCTAATGAAAAACTGTTTTTT. This translates into CASSGNRPNEKLFF.

This clone appeared a few times. The rearrangement uses TRBV14 and TRBJ2-5; D remains ambiguous. The CDR3 has 12 residues. Germline V gene lookup returns CDR1 SGHDN and CDR2 FVKESK. V gave up 1 base and J gave up 4 bases, with 4 bases separating them. This chain's CDR3 is CASSQVGETQYF. The CDR3 bases are TGTGCCAGCAGCCAAGTCGGAGAGACCCAGTACTTC.

This clone has a handful of counts. DNA of the CDR3: TGTGCCAGCAGCTCGGGACTAGCGGCGCAGGGAGAGACCCAGTACTTC. As protein: CASSSGLAAQGETQYF. The chain is built from TRBV11-3 and TRBJ2-5; 11 bases agree with TRBD2. The CDR3 is made up of 16 amino acids. The junction had 8 bases not matched to a gene; V was cut back by 4 bases and J by 4 bases. CDR1 SGHNT and CDR2 YENEEA come from the germline V gene.

The V and J genes are TRBV7-9 and TRBJ1-1; D is undetermined. This CDR3 is built from 11 residues. Germline V CDR1 and CDR2: SEHNR, FQNEAQ (reference sequence). Trimming left V 0 bases short and J 12 bases short, with 8 bases between. Written as DNA, the CDR3 is TGTGCCAGCAGCTTAGCCACTGTAACTTTCTTT. This encodes CASSLATVTFF.

The chain employs TRBV30 and TRBJ1-5, with D perhaps TRBD1 (6 bases). This CDR3 is built from 18 residues. Germline values: CDR1 GTSNPN, CDR2 SVGIG (reference sequence). Trimming cost V 0 bases and J 4 bases, with 22 bases left between them. The CDR3 loop reads CAWSVSQGQGLVNQPQHF. Written as DNA, the CDR3 is TGTGCCTGGAGTGTCTCTCAGGGGCAGGGACTAGTGAATCAGCCCCAGCATTTT.

The rearrangement uses TRBV6-5 and TRBJ2-7, with 12 bases identical to TRBD1. V was pared by 6 bases and J by 0 bases, with 3 bases of the junction left unmatched. In germline, CDR1 is MNHEY, CDR2 SVGAGI. The CDR3 is 15 amino acids. CDR3 in DNA: TGTGCCAGCAGCTCGGGACAGGGGGCCTCCTACGAGCAGTACTTC. It specifies CASSSGQGASYEQYF.

The sample holds a few counts of this clone. The CDR3 here is CASSSHQMTEAFF. Here the CDR3 DNA reads TGTGCCAGCAGTTCCCATCAGATGACTGAAGCTTTCTTT. The chain uses TRBV28 and TRBJ1-1; D call uncertain. The CDR3 has 13 amino acids. Looked up from germline, CDR1 is MDHEN and CDR2 is SYDVKM. Trimming stripped 4 bases from V and 5 bases from J, with 11 bases between.

The chain has TRBV19 and TRBJ2-1, with 8 bases identical to TRBD1. This CDR3 comprises 13 residues. The V gene's germline CDR1 is LNHDA and CDR2 SQIVND (reference sequence). V was clipped by 3 bases and J by 8 bases; unmatched bases: 3. CDR3 sequence reads: CASSITGGYEQFF. The DNA of the CDR3 is TGTGCCAGTAGTATTACAGGGGGATATGAGCAGTTCTTC. Full variable domain (remainder filled in from reference TRBV19 and TRBJ2-1): DGGITQSPKYLFRKEGQNVTLSCEQNLNHDAMYWYRQDPGQGLRLIYYSQIVNDFQKGDIAEGYSVSREKKESFPLTVTSAQKNPTAFYLCASSITGGYEQFFGPGTRLTVL.

The gene calls are TRBV10-2 and TRBJ1-5; D is ambiguous. Germline CDR1 and CDR2: WSHSY and SAAADI. Trimming stripped 0 bases from V and 6 bases from J, with 12 bases between. The CDR3 covers 15 residues. CDR3 region: CASSESIGGIQPQHF. Written as DNA, the CDR3 is TGCGCCAGCAGTGAGTCGATAGGAGGGATTCAGCCCCAGCATTTT.